Presented here are 10 T cell receptor beta chains from one specimen sequenced in a study of cytomegalovirus exposure and HLA in healthy donors. The study ran its PCR with 60 Vbeta and 13 Jbeta primers. Generated by immunoSEQ multiplex PCR, the TCRdb table keeps only in-frame clones and is missing some. The sample has some 130,000 clones, 75% to 85% seen once; the top ten hold under 2%. The sample consisted of PBMCs. These receptors were obtained from a female donor in good health and CMV-seropositive.

There are a few counts of this clone. The rearrangement uses TRBV6-5 and TRBJ1-2, with 7 bases lining up with TRBD1. The CDR3 is 15 amino acids. CDR1 and CDR2 from the germline V gene are MNHEY and SVGAGI. The V gene end was trimmed by 2 bases and the J gene end by 4 bases; junction bases not matched to a gene: 7. In DNA, the CDR3 is TGTGCCAGCAGTTACCAGCCAGGGGGGAGCTATGGCTACACCTTC. Protein: CASSYQPGGSYGYTF.

The chain is built from TRBV10-3 and TRBJ2-3; 7 nucleotides align to TRBD2. This CDR3 has 15 amino acids. V was pared by 0 bases and J by 4 bases, with 4 bases of the junction left unmatched. CDR1 and CDR2 from the germline V gene are ENHRY and SYGVKD. For the CDR3, the DNA is TGTGCCATCAGTGAGTCTGGACTAGTTGCAGATACGCAGTATTTT. The encoded protein is CAISESGLVADTQYF.

The chain joins TRBV4-2 to TRBJ2-2, with 13 bases lining up with TRBD2. The germline V gene encodes CDR1 LGHNA and CDR2 YNFKEQ. The CDR3 has 20 amino acids. The J segment lost 1 base and the V segment lost 0 bases, leaving 8 bases of the junction unmatched. This chain's CDR3 is CASSQEYNRLAGGNTGELFF. CDR3 bases: TGTGCCAGCAGCCAAGAATATAACCGACTAGCGGGGGGGAACACCGGGGAGCTGTTTTTT.

This clone has a count of ten or more. The chain links TRBV6-1 to TRBJ2-7, with 9 bases that match TRBD1. Trimming cost V 4 bases and J 5 bases; bases outside gene matches: 9. In germline, CDR1 is MNHNS, CDR2 SASEGT. CDR3 length: 15 residues. The CDR3 DNA is TGTGCCAGCAGTGGAACCGGGACAGGGCGTCACGAGCAGTACTTC. Translating it yields CASSGTGTGRHEQYF.

The V gene is TRBV28, the J gene TRBJ1-5; 7 bases map to TRBD1. Germline V lookup: CDR1 MDHEN, CDR2 SYDVKM. The CDR3 covers 14 residues. With 3 bases clipped from V and 3 bases from J, the junction kept 2 bases outside the gene matches. The CDR3 is CASSLGQNNQPQHF. The CDR3 DNA sequence: TGTGCCAGCAGTTTGGGACAGAACAATCAGCCCCAGCATTTT.

The gene calls are TRBV23-1 and TRBJ1-5, with 7 positions matching TRBD1. TRBV23-1 is an ORF, and what it does is uncertain. The CDR3 is made up of 14 amino acids. The V segment lost 7 bases and the J segment 6 bases; nucleotides outside the gene matches: 9. The chain's CDR3 is CASTPDRVGQPQHF. The CDR3 coding sequence is TGCGCCAGCACCCCCGACAGGGTCGGTCAGCCCCAGCATTTT.

This sequence joins TRBV6-6 and TRBJ1-2; D ambiguous. The CDR3 contains 13 residues. V was trimmed by 6 bases and J by 5 bases, leaving 13 bases between them. CDR1 and CDR2 from the germline V gene are MNHNY and SVGAGI (reference sequence). The CDR3 protein is CASRNPGGYGYTF. For the CDR3, the DNA is TGTGCCAGCAGAAACCCAGGAGGTTATGGCTACACCTTC.

The chain couples TRBV2 to TRBJ2-7; no clear D. The CDR3 spans 14 residues. V shed 2 bases and J shed 0 bases, with 8 bases lying between them. Germline V gene lookup returns CDR1 SNHLY and CDR2 FYNNEI. The CDR3 DNA follows: TGTGCCAGCAGTGAATTGGAGAGCTCCTACGAGCAGTACTTC. Its translation is CASSELESSYEQYF. The full variable domain, its missing parts supplied by reference TRBV2 and TRBJ2-7, is EPEVTQTPSHQVTQMGQEVILRCVPISNHLYFYWYRQILGQKVEFLVSFYNNEISEKSEIFDDQFSVERPDGSNFTLKIRSTKLEDSAMYFCASSELESSYEQYFGPGTRLTVT.

The chain links TRBV11-2 to TRBJ1-1; D perhaps matches TRBD1 (5 bases). The V end was cut by 3 bases, the J end by 1 base, with 9 bases between. This CDR3 contains 14 residues. Germline CDR1 is SGHAT and CDR2 is FQNNGV. This CDR3 is CASSLRQTNTEAFF. CDR3 nucleotides: TGTGCCAGCAGCTTGCGACAGACGAACACTGAAGCTTTCTTT.

The chain is built from TRBV15 and TRBJ2-7; D possibly corresponds to TRBD1 (5 bases). Trimming shortened V by 0 bases and J by 1 base, and 7 bases separated the two germline ends. Germline V gene data show CDR1 as LNHNV and CDR2 as YYDKDF (reference sequence). The CDR3 is made up of 14 amino acids. As DNA, the CDR3 is TGTGCCACCAGCAGAGATACAGGTTCCTACGAGCAGTACTTC. Translating it yields CATSRDTGSYEQYF.